Each of the 25 T cell receptor beta chains below was sequenced from the same sample in a study of T cells in Graves' hyperthyroidism and ophthalmopathy. Researchers took RNA transcripts and amplified the TCR beta CDR3 regions from them. HTBI primers were the set used in a first-round RT-PCR of the TCR CDR3. TCRdb reanalysed the multiplex PCR reads using MiXCR and keeps one entry per CDR3 protein. The table shows about 570,000 distinct CDR3 sequences, with under 60% occurring only once. Specimen: peripheral blood or thyroid tissue (not recorded which). The source of these receptors is an adult woman with Graves' disease, either hyperthyroidism or ophthalmopathy (not recorded which).

This clonotype showed up many times. This chain links TRBV9 with TRBJ1-4, with D tentatively TRBD1 (5 bases). Deletions cut 1 base from V and 7 bases from J, with 11 bases between. This CDR3 is built from 14 residues. CDR1 and CDR2 from the germline V gene are SGDLS and YYNGEE. CDR3 sequence: CASSVQGRPEKLFF. The CDR3 DNA follows: TGTGCCAGCAGCGTACAGGGACGGCCTGAAAAACTGTTTTTT. The full variable domain, in which reference TRBV9 and TRBJ1-4 provide the parts outside the CDR3, is DSGVTQTPKHLITATGQRVTLRCSPRSGDLSVYWYQQSLDQGLQFLIQYYNGEERAKGNILERFSAQQFPDLHSELNLSSLELGDSALYFCASSVQGRPEKLFFGSGTQLSVL.

This rearrangement joins TRBV11-2 to TRBJ2-6; D is ambiguous. Germline values: CDR1 SGHAT, CDR2 FQNNGV. The CDR3 extends over 13 amino acids. V lost 4 bases and J 4 bases, leaving 5 bases between the germline ends. CDR3: CASSSWGANVLTF. The CDR3, as DNA: TGTGCCAGCAGCTCCTGGGGGGCCAACGTCCTGACTTTC.

The rearrangement uses TRBV7-9 and TRBJ1-2; D gene unclear. Germline CDR1 and CDR2: SEHNR and FQNEAQ (reference sequence). CDR3 length: 13 residues. V was cut by 3 bases and J by 0 bases, with 5 bases left in between. As DNA, the CDR3 is TGTGCCAGCAGCTTTTGGGCTAACTATGGCTACACCTTC. Translating gives CASSFWANYGYTF.

This clonotype was recorded many times. The V and J genes are TRBV28 and TRBJ2-7; TRBD2 might be the D (5 bases). This CDR3 is 14 amino acids long. Trimming shortened V by 4 bases and J by 6 bases, and 16 bases separated the two germline ends. Germline CDR1 is MDHEN and CDR2 is SYDVKM. In nucleotides, the CDR3 is TGTGCCAGCAGTTCCCCGGCAGGCGGAGGCGAGCAGTACTTC. It translates to CASSSPAGGGEQYF.

On this clonotype: This may be a read error, as it is one base from a much larger clone. The genes are TRBV4-2 and TRBJ1-5; 8 positions match TRBD1. Looked up from germline, CDR1 is LGHNA and CDR2 is YNFKEQ. The CDR3 covers 16 residues. J was trimmed by 6 bases and V by 4 bases; bases with no gene match: 11. Written as DNA, the CDR3 is TGTGCCAGCAGCCGACAGGACAGGGAGGGGAGTCAGCCCCAGCATTTT. Translating gives CASSRQDREGSQPQHF.

This clonotype was detected only once. The chain recombines TRBV7-2 with TRBJ1-2; perhaps TRBD1 as D (5 bases). The V end lost 0 bases, the J end lost 8 bases, and 10 bases lay between the germline ends. CDR3 size: 13 residues. Germline CDR1 SGHTA, CDR2 FQGNSA. The CDR3 DNA sequence: TGTGCCAGCAGCTTAGCCAGGGCCCTAGGCTACACCTTC. It yields the protein CASSLARALGYTF.

V and J are TRBV29-1 and TRBJ1-1, with D possibly being TRBD1 (5 bases). V lost 7 bases and J 4 bases, leaving 16 bases between the germline ends. Germline V lookup: CDR1 SQVTM, CDR2 ANQGSEA. The length of the CDR3 is 13 residues. The CDR3 region has the DNA TGCAGCGGCAGACAGTTGGGTGGCACTGAAGCTTTCTTT. Protein: CSGRQLGGTEAFF.

Many counts were recorded for this clonotype. The V and J genes are TRBV12-5 and TRBJ1-2; D is unresolved. The CDR3 is made up of 13 amino acids. Looked up from germline, CDR1 is LGHNT and CDR2 is FRNRAP. V shed 0 bases and J shed 2 bases, with 4 bases lying between them. Here the CDR3 reads CASGLVQNYGYTF. CDR3 bases: TGTGCTAGTGGTTTGGTACAGAACTATGGCTACACCTTC.

This clonotype was counted at least ten times. The gene calls are TRBV7-8 and TRBJ1-1; D gene uncertain. The V and J ends lost 5 bases and 3 bases respectively, with 10 bases between them. This CDR3 is built from 13 residues. Germline CDR1 SGHVS, CDR2 FQNEAQ. CDR3 sequence reads: CASSHREDTEAFF. The CDR3 DNA follows: TGTGCCAGCAGCCACCGGGAGGACACTGAAGCTTTCTTT.

This clonotype was recorded many times. This chain joins TRBV20-1 and TRBJ2-7; 11 bases match TRBD1. The CDR3 length is 14 residues. J was trimmed by 3 bases and V by 3 bases; bases with no gene match: 4. Germline values: CDR1 DFQATT, CDR2 SNEGSKA (reference sequence). The CDR3 is CSARGTGGLYEQYF. The CDR3, as DNA: TGCAGTGCTAGGGGGACAGGGGGACTCTACGAGCAGTACTTC.

This clonotype occurred many times. The V and J genes are TRBV20-1 and TRBJ2-5, with D perhaps being TRBD1 or TRBD2 (6 bases each). This CDR3 is built from 13 residues. The V gene lost 8 bases and the J gene lost 5 bases, with 18 bases spanning the gap. Germline V gene lookup returns CDR1 DFQATT and CDR2 SNEGSKA (reference sequence). Here the CDR3 reads CSRGGLRGETQYF. CDR3 DNA sequence: TGCAGTCGAGGGGGACTCCGAGGGGAGACCCAGTACTTC.

J is TRBJ1-2 and V is TRBV14, with a weak D call TRBD1 (6 bases). V dropped 2 bases and J dropped 4 bases, with 14 bases sitting between them. Germline V gene sequence: CDR1 SGHDN, CDR2 FVKESK. The CDR3 is made up of 15 amino acids. CDR3 sequence (DNA): TGTGCCAGCAGCCAACGGCGGGGGGCGGCCTATGGCTACACCTTC. This translates into CASSQRRGAAYGYTF.

This clonotype was detected only a few times. The V gene is TRBV10-3, the J gene TRBJ2-7; D tentatively reads TRBD1 or TRBD2 (5 bases each). This CDR3 contains 13 residues. The germline gives CDR1 ENHRY, CDR2 SYGVKD. Trimming took off 11 bases at V and 0 bases at J, with 14 bases between the two ends. Here the CDR3 reads CAAGAGSSYEQYF. The CDR3 region has the DNA TGTGCCGCCGGGGCAGGGAGCTCCTACGAGCAGTACTTC.

This clonotype was counted ten times or more. The genes are TRBV20-1 and TRBJ1-5, with 9 nucleotides matching TRBD1. J gave up 6 bases and V 4 bases, and 4 bases lay outside the gene matches. The CDR3 totals 13 residues. CDR1 is DFQATT, CDR2 SNEGSKA, per germline (reference sequence). CDR3 region: CSATGQGFQPQHF. Here the CDR3 DNA reads TGCAGTGCTACGGGACAGGGTTTTCAGCCCCAGCATTTT.

The chain uses TRBV19 and TRBJ2-6; no reliable D call. Trimming removed 3 bases at V and 1 base at J, with 7 bases between. CDR3 size: 15 residues. Germline V gene data show CDR1 as LNHDA and CDR2 as SQIVND (reference sequence). CDR3 protein: CASSMEPSGANVLTF. The CDR3 DNA sequence: TGTGCCAGTAGTATGGAGCCGTCTGGGGCCAACGTCCTGACTTTC.

This clonotype came up many times. The chain combines TRBV18 with TRBJ1-2; the D is unclear. This CDR3 has 11 residues. In germline, CDR1 is KGHSH, CDR2 LQKENI. V was clipped by 3 bases and J by 8 bases, with 7 bases between them. The CDR3 spells CASSPREGYTF. CDR3 coding DNA: TGTGCCAGCTCACCTCGCGAGGGCTACACCTTC.

V usage is TRBV20-1 and J usage is TRBJ1-5; no clear D. Between the trimmed V and J ends, which lost 2 bases and 11 bases, there was a span of 7 bases. This CDR3 spans 10 amino acids. Germline CDR1 DFQATT, CDR2 SNEGSKA (reference sequence). CDR3 sequence: CSARRGTQHF. CDR3 sequence (DNA): TGCAGTGCTAGAAGAGGGACCCAGCATTTT.

This chain joins TRBV13 and TRBJ1-2; 8 bases agree with TRBD1. The V and J ends lost 5 bases and 6 bases, in that order; junction bases with no gene match: 14. The CDR3 is made up of 16 amino acids. CDR1 is PRHDT and CDR2 is FYEKMQ in the germline V gene (reference sequence). The CDR3 sequence is CASSSRGQGARNGYTF. CDR3 coding DNA: TGTGCCAGCAGCAGCCGCGGGCAGGGGGCGCGGAATGGCTACACCTTC.

This clonotype was recorded at least ten times. The chain uses TRBV5-1 and TRBJ1-1; D perhaps matches TRBD1 (5 bases). The CDR3 covers 18 residues. The germline CDR1 and CDR2 sequences are SGHRS and YFSETQ. Trimming pared 5 bases from V and 2 bases from J, leaving 25 bases between. As DNA, the CDR3 is TGCGCCAGCAGATACACCGTCCGGGGGGTCGGTGTAAACACTGAAGCTTTCTTT. Protein product: CASRYTVRGVGVNTEAFF.

This chain links TRBV10-3 with TRBJ1-1; 9 bases are shared with TRBD1. V shed 2 bases, J shed 11 bases, and the junction held 12 bases outside the gene matches. CDR3 length equals 15 residues. Germline loops: CDR1 ENHRY, CDR2 SYGVKD. The CDR3 DNA is TGTGCCATCAGTGAGCAGGACAGGGGTCCTTATGAGGCTTTCTTT. Its protein is CAISEQDRGPYEAFF.

This clonotype showed up many times. The chain carries TRBV9 and TRBJ1-5; possible D gene TRBD1, 6 bases. This CDR3 is built from 15 residues. Trimming cost V 4 bases and J 5 bases, with 16 bases left between them. Per germline, CDR1 SGDLS and CDR2 YYNGEE. The CDR3 DNA is TGTGCCAGCAGCATCGGGGGGCGCGCTGATCAGCCCCAGCATTTT. Protein product: CASSIGGRADQPQHF.

For this clonotype: It may be a read error: a sequence one base away is much more abundant. This chain uses TRBV7-8 with TRBJ2-7, with unresolved D. Germline CDR1 is SGHVS and CDR2 is FQNEAQ. Trimming pared 3 bases from V and 0 bases from J, leaving 6 bases between. The CDR3 covers 13 residues. Written as DNA, the CDR3 is TGTGCCAGCAGCTTGGAACACTCCTACGAGCAGTACTTC. Translation gives CASSLEHSYEQYF.

The CDR3 coding sequence is TGCGCCAGCAGCGGCAGGGAGGACTCACCAAACTATGGCTACACCTTC. Translation gives CASSGREDSPNYGYTF. The J gene is TRBJ1-2, the V gene TRBV5-1, with a weak D call TRBD1 (5 bases). The length of the CDR3 is 16 residues. Germline CDR1 reads SGHRS; CDR2 reads YFSETQ. V was shortened by 4 bases and J by 2 bases, with 18 bases between the two germline ends.

This clonotype was picked up many times. This rearrangement joins TRBV2 to TRBJ1-1, with D possibly TRBD1 on 5 matching bases. The germline V and J ends were trimmed by 4 bases and 7 bases, with 13 bases remaining between them. The CDR3 spans 13 residues. Germline CDR1 SNHLY, CDR2 FYNNEI. CDR3 residues: CASSVLVQGEAFF. CDR3 in DNA: TGTGCCAGCAGTGTCCTTGTGCAGGGTGAAGCTTTCTTT.

This clonotype was observed many times. The V call is TRBV7-6, the J call TRBJ1-3, with 8 bases fitting TRBD1. The CDR3 length is 20 residues. The V gene's germline CDR1 is SGHVS and CDR2 FNYEAQ. V shed 2 bases, J shed 0 bases, and the junction held 15 bases outside the gene matches. CDR3 sequence: CASSLYRLTGQANSGNTIYF. In DNA, the CDR3 is TGTGCCAGCAGCTTATATCGCCTTACGGGACAGGCGAACTCTGGAAACACCATATATTTT.